A single sample gave rise to the 10 T cell receptor beta chains below, sequenced in a study of blood T cell repertoires in COVID-19. The table came from immunoSEQ multiplex PCR; TCRdb's copy has only in-frame clones and leaves some out. Counted here are around 80,000 clones, roughly 90% occurring once; the ten biggest clones make up approximately 10%. Source material: peripheral blood. All receptors come from a human donor in a cohort sampled during active COVID-19.

This sequence joins TRBV30 and TRBJ1-1; 7 bases are shared with TRBD1. CDR1 and CDR2 from the germline V gene are GTSNPN and SVGIG (reference sequence). This CDR3 is 16 amino acids long. J was trimmed by 0 bases and V by 4 bases; bases with no gene match: 11. CDR3 nucleotides: TGTGCCTGGAAAGGTCCAGGGGGACAGATGAACACTGAAGCTTTCTTT. Translating gives CAWKGPGGQMNTEAFF.

This clone was seen just once. The CDR3 region is CASSIGTSNEQFF. The DNA of the CDR3 is TGTGCCAGCAGCATCGGGACTAGCAATGAGCAGTTCTTC. This chain joins TRBV3-1 (or the pseudogene TRBV3-2) and TRBJ2-1; 8 bases fit TRBD2. The CDR3 loop spans 13 amino acids. CDR1 and CDR2 from the germline V gene are LGHDT and YNNKEL (reference sequence). V shed 5 bases and J 6 bases; nucleotides not matched to a gene: 3.

This clone appeared a single time. V gene TRBV11-3 combines with J gene TRBJ1-1; weak D call: TRBD1 (5 bases). CDR1 is SGHNT, CDR2 YENEEA, per germline. Trimming took 3 bases from V and 5 from J, leaving 10 bases between them. The CDR3 runs to 13 residues. The DNA of the CDR3 is TGTGCCAGCAGCTTCGGGGGGGTTACTGAAGCTTTCTTT. This codes for CASSFGGVTEAFF.

The chain links TRBV10-3 to TRBJ1-2; D may be TRBD1 (5 bases). V lost 3 bases and J lost 6, with 11 bases in between. Per germline, CDR1 ENHRY and CDR2 SYGVKD. The CDR3 totals 13 residues. The CDR3 loop is CAISDGAADGYTF. CDR3 nucleotide sequence: TGTGCCATCAGTGATGGGGCCGCGGATGGCTACACCTTC.

The chain joins TRBV2 to TRBJ2-2; a possible D gene is TRBD2 (5 bases). The CDR3 length is 13 residues. The ends were cut back, 4 bases at V and 5 bases at J, with 8 bases in the middle. Germline V gene sequence: CDR1 SNHLY, CDR2 FYNNEI. Written as DNA, the CDR3 is TGTGCCAGCAGTGCGAGGGAGACCGGGGAGCTGTTTTTT. This gives the protein CASSARETGELFF.

The chain combines TRBV29-1 with TRBJ1-1; maybe TRBD1 (5 bases). Trimming removed 8 bases from V and 0 bases from J, with 13 bases in between. Germline V gives CDR1 SQVTM, CDR2 ANQGSEA. The CDR3 loop spans 13 amino acids. This CDR3 is CSSRGRMNTEAFF. Written as DNA, the CDR3 is TGCAGCTCTCGGGGGAGAATGAACACTGAAGCTTTCTTT. Using reference TRBV29-1 and TRBJ1-1 for the parts outside the CDR3, the full variable domain is SAVISQKPSRDICQRGTSLTIQCQVDSQVTMMFWYRQQPGQSLTLIATANQGSEATYESGFVIDKFPISRPNLTFSTLTVSNMSPEDSSIYLCSSRGRMNTEAFFGQGTRLTVV.

This clone has more than one count but fewer than ten. The chain uses TRBV11-3 and TRBJ2-3, with 9 positions matching TRBD1. The CDR3 spans 15 residues. CDR1 and CDR2 (germline): SGHNT, YENEEA. V lost 5 bases to trimming and J lost 1 base; unmatched junction nucleotides: 4. This CDR3 is CASSRGTGRTDTQYF. As DNA, the CDR3 is TGTGCCAGCAGCCGCGGGACAGGGCGCACAGATACGCAGTATTTT.

The chain carries TRBV5-4 and TRBJ2-2, with D maybe TRBD1 (7 bases). Between the trimmed V and J ends, which lost 3 bases and 4 bases, there was a span of 10 bases. Germline V gene lookup returns CDR1 SGHNT and CDR2 YYREEE (reference sequence). The CDR3 has 14 residues. This CDR3 reads CASSSQGGTGELFF. CDR3 bases: TGTGCCAGCAGCTCCCAGGGGGGCACCGGGGAGCTGTTTTTT. Full variable domain (outside the CDR3, taken from reference TRBV5-4 and TRBJ2-2): ETGVTQSPTHLIKTRGQQVTLRCSSQSGHNTVSWYQQALGQGPQFIFQYYREEENGRGNFPPRFSGLQFPNYSSELNVNALELDDSALYLCASSSQGGTGELFFGEGSRLTVL.

CDR3 DNA sequence: TGCGCCAGCAGCTTGGGCTCGGGAGAGACAGATACGCAGTATTTT. Amino acids: CASSLGSGETDTQYF. The chain links TRBV5-1 to TRBJ2-3; D is perhaps TRBD2 (6 bases). V was trimmed by 0 bases and J by 3 bases, leaving 11 bases between them. This CDR3 comprises 15 residues. The germline CDR1 and CDR2 sequences are SGHRS and YFSETQ.

Written as DNA, the CDR3 is TGTGCCAGCAGTTTAATAGGGACAGGGGCAGATACGCAGTATTTT. This codes for CASSLIGTGADTQYF. This chain joins TRBV27 and TRBJ2-3, with 10 bases aligning to TRBD1. After removal of 2 bases from V and 4 bases from J, the junction contained 3 bases not matched to a gene. The CDR3 totals 15 residues. Germline lookup yields CDR1 MNHEY and CDR2 SMNVEV (reference sequence).